This record covers a single T cell receptor (beta chain). This sample is part of a study of cytomegalovirus exposure and HLA in healthy donors. PCR amplification relied on 60 Vbeta primers (plus 13 Jbeta primers). Only in-frame clones appear in the TCRdb table, and some are missing; sequencing was by immunoSEQ multiplex PCR. The profile shows 110,000 to 150,000 clones, more than 8% of them singletons. Material for sequencing was PBMCs. This sequence originates from a man aged 45-65 years in good health and CMV-seronegative.

CDR3 in DNA: TGTGCCACTTTGTACACCGGGGAGCTGTTTTTT. Translated, it gives CATLYTGELFF. The V gene is TRBV28, the J gene TRBJ2-2; D gene unclear. V was trimmed by 10 bases and J by 3 bases, leaving 6 bases between them. This CDR3 has 11 amino acids. The germline V gene has CDR1 MDHEN and CDR2 SYDVKM.